Sequencing of this T cell receptor beta chain was carried out in a study of monozygotic twins with inflammatory bowel disease. CDR3 length: 13 residues. From germline, CDR1 is DFQATT and CDR2 SNEGSKA (reference sequence). Each CDR3 protein gets one entry in TCRdb, which reprocessed the 5' RACE reads and gives no DNA. The repertoire table contains approximately 120,000 distinct CDR3 sequences. Sequencing was performed on blood. The chain employs TRBV20-1 and TRBJ2-3; no DNA is available, so the TRBD2 call from TCRdb remains unchecked. This TCR was recovered from a human donor with ulcerative colitis or Crohn's disease, or a healthy co-twin of an affected twin (not recorded which). This CDR3 is CRGVAGAPDTQYF.